This TCR beta chain derives from a study of cytotoxic CD8 clonotypes in ibrutinib-treated CLL (dated by TCRdb to the early 2020s). At the level of the whole study: The cohort had about a dozen relapsed/refractory and under 16 treatment-naive patients; some 17 were IGHV unmutated. Partial responses were observed in about 25 patients and complete responses in 2; after a median follow-up of roughly 62 months, remission was maintained in 14 patients and progression was observed in roughly twelve. All remission and progressive disease samples were collected while patients were still receiving ibrutinib. Cryopreserved peripheral blood mononuclear cells were obtained prior to treatment, at the time of response, and at either disease progression or sustained remission. Of the 80 to 95 participants in the trial, 20 to 30 had longitudinal samples available. Samples at response were collected after a median of about 11 months of treatment, with a range of roughly 6 to 36 months. Samples averaged approximately 250,000 productive templates and 80,000 to 100,000 productive rearrangements. Paper-wide results and their limitations: Baseline clonality was found to be higher than that of age-matched healthy donors and was strongly correlated with circulating CD8+ T-cell counts. Sampling times were not matched between sustained-remission and progressing patients, and lymph node repertoires were not studied. An increase in clonality was observed at ibrutinib response, with clonality remaining stable during sustained remission and falling back toward baseline at progression. Public clonotypes were rare and either contracted or stayed stable during treatment, and the rise in clonality at ibrutinib response reflected the expansion of private clonotypes.

Each clonotype received, on average, roughly 9.6x coverage in deep resolution sequencing performed on a MiSeq, where the target depth lay between 1 in 1 million and 1 in 200,000 T cells. The immunoSEQ hsTCRB Kit was used to generate the TCR beta libraries. Processing in the source paper ran as follows. The data were analyzed with ImmunoSEQ Analyzer and ImmunoSEQ Data Assistant, and V, D and J gene assignments followed IMGT definitions. Clonality, which ranges from 0 to 1, was calculated by subtracting the normalized Shannon entropy of productive rearrangement frequencies from one. Only overrepresented clonotypes making up at least 0.05% of the repertoire of each patient were included in the public clonotype analysis. About twelve age-matched healthy donor repertoires from immuneACCESS were used as controls for clonality. TCRdb limited this immuneACCESS table to in-frame rearrangements with V and J called. A share of clones is missing; checked studies link under half to unresolved V genes, and the rest is unexplained. The V and J calls and the clone size are those of that table, but D and trimming were determined from the DNA. This sample comprises approximately 190,000 clones, just over 70% of them detected only once. The biggest ten clones account for approximately 5.9% of the sample.

With regard to this clone: The antigen it binds to is not known. Base qualities are not at hand, and no much larger clone is one base apart.

V is cut back by 5 bases and J by 1 base, with 4 bases in the junction unmatched. The germline V gene specifies SGHRS as CDR1 and YFSETQ as CDR2. CDR3 length: 15 amino acids, cysteine to phenylalanine. The kept DNA is CDR3 alone, 45 bases in frame from the first base. The sample's time point label, in plain terms: eleven to twelve months on ibrutinib. For TCR beta library preparation, about 2 micrograms of genomic DNA were isolated from cryopreserved PBMCs. High-throughput TCR beta sequencing was performed on longitudinal blood samples from CLL patients receiving ibrutinib monotherapy. The patients took part in an open-label, single-center phase 2 trial of ibrutinib monotherapy.

The chain couples TRBV5-1 to TRBJ1-5; the central 9 bases match TRBD1. The TCR was taken from a human donor with chronic lymphocytic leukemia. This material consisted of PBMCs, taken after 12 months of ibrutinib treatment. CDR3 region: CASSPTGGSNQPQHF. The DNA reads TGCGCCAGCAGTCCGACAGGGGGGAGCAATCAGCCCCAGCATTTT.